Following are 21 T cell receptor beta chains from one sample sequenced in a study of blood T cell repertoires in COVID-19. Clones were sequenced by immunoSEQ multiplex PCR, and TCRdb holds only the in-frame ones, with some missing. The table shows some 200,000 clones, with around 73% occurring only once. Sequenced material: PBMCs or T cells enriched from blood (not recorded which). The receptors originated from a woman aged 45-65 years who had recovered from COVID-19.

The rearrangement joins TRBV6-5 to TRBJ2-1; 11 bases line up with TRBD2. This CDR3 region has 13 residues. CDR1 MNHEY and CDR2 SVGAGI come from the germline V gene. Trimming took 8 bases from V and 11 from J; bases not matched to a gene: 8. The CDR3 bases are TGTGCCAGCTGGACTAGCGGGTTGAATAAGCAGTTCTTC. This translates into CASWTSGLNKQFF.

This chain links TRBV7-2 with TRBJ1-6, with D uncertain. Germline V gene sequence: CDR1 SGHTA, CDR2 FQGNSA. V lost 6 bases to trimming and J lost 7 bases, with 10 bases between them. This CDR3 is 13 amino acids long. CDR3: CASRGLPNSPLHF. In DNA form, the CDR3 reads TGTGCCAGCAGAGGACTTCCAAATTCACCCCTCCACTTT.

The CDR3 region is CASSQKGTGVTEAFF. In nucleotides, the CDR3 is TGTGCCAGCAGCCAAAAGGGGACAGGGGTAACTGAAGCTTTCTTT. The chain recombines TRBV5-4 with TRBJ1-1; 10 nucleotides line up with TRBD1. Germline CDR1 and CDR2: SGHNT and YYREEE (reference sequence). This CDR3 has 15 residues. The ends lost 4 bases at V and 5 bases at J; junction bases unmatched: 8. The complete variable domain, with remaining parts taken from reference TRBV5-4 and TRBJ1-1, reads ETGVTQSPTHLIKTRGQQVTLRCSSQSGHNTVSWYQQALGQGPQFIFQYYREEENGRGNFPPRFSGLQFPNYSSELNVNALELDDSALYLCASSQKGTGVTEAFFGQGTRLTVV.

The CDR3 bases are TGTGCCAGCAGTGAAGCCCGGGACAGGGGGTCTCCCCAGCATTTT. The encoded protein is CASSEARDRGSPQHF. V usage is TRBV2 and J usage is TRBJ1-5; 11 nucleotides agree with TRBD1. The CDR3 has 15 amino acids. Germline assignment: CDR1 SNHLY and CDR2 FYNNEI. V was clipped by 0 bases and J by 10 bases; unmatched bases: 5.

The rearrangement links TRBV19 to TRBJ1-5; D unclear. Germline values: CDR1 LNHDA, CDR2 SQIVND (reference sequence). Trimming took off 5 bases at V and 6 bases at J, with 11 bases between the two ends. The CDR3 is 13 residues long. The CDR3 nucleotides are TGTGCCAGTAGTGCCCTTGGGCTTCAGCCCCAGCATTTT. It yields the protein CASSALGLQPQHF.

CDR3 residues: CASTSPGTGSGTQYF. The CDR3 region has the DNA TGTGCCAGTACCTCCCCGGGCACAGGCTCGGGCACGCAGTATTTT. The chain recombines TRBV19 with TRBJ2-3; D perhaps matches TRBD1 (5 bases). V shed 7 bases and J shed 9 bases, with 23 bases lying between them. The CDR3 is 15 residues long. CDR1 and CDR2 (germline): LNHDA, SQIVND (reference sequence).

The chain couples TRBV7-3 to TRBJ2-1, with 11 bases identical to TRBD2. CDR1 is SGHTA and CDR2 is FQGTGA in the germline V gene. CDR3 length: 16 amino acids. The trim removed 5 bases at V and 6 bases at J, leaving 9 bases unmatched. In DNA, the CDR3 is TGTGCCAGCAGCATGATAGCGGGAGGGAAAAGCAATGAGCAGTTCTTC. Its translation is CASSMIAGGKSNEQFF.

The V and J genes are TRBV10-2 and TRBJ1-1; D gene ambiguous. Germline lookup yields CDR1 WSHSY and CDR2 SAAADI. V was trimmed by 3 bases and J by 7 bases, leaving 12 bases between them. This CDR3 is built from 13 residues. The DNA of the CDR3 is TGCGCCAGCAGTGACCCCCCGAGGGATGAAGCTTTCTTT. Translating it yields CASSDPPRDEAFF.

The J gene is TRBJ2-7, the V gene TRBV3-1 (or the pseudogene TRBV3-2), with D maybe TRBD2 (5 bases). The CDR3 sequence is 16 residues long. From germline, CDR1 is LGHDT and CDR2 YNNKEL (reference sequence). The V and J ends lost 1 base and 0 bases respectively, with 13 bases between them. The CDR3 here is CASSQAPGYVSYEQYF. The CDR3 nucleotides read TGTGCCAGCAGCCAAGCCCCGGGATATGTCTCCTACGAGCAGTACTTC.

In DNA, the CDR3 is TGTGCCAGCAGCACCCGACAGGGGGAATACAATGAGCAGTTCTTC. It encodes CASSTRQGEYNEQFF. The chain links TRBV9 to TRBJ2-1, with 9 bases fitting TRBD1. Germline loops: CDR1 SGDLS, CDR2 YYNGEE. CDR3 length: 15 amino acids. V shed 4 bases, J shed 4 bases, and the junction held 6 bases outside the gene matches.

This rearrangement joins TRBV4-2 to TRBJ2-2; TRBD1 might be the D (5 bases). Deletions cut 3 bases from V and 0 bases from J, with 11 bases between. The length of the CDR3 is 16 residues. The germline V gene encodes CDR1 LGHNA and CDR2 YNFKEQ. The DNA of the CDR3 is TGTGCCAGCAGCCAGCTTGGGGCAGCGAACACCGGGGAGCTGTTTTTT. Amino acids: CASSQLGAANTGELFF.

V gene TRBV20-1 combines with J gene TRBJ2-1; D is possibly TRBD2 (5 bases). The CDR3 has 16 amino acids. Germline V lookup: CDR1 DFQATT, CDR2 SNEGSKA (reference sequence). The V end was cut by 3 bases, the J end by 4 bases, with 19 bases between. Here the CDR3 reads CSASLGSGLPYNEQFF. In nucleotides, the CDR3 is TGCAGTGCTAGTTTGGGTTCAGGACTCCCGTACAATGAGCAGTTCTTC.

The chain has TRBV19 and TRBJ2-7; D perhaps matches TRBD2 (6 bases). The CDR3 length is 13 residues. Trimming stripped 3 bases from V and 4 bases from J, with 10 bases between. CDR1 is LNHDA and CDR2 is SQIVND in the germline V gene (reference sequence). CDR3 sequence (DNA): TGTGCCAGTAGTATCAGGGAGGCGTACGAGCAGTACTTC. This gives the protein CASSIREAYEQYF.

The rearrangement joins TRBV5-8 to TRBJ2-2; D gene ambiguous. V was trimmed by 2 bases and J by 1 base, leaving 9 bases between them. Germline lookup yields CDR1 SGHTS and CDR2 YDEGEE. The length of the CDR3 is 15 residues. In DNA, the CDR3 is TGTGCCAGCAGCTTCCCTCTAGGGAACACCGGGGAGCTGTTTTTT. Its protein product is CASSFPLGNTGELFF.

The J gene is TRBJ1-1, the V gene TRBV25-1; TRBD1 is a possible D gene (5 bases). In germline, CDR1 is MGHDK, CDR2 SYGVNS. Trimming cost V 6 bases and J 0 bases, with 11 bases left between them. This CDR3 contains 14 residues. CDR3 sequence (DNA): TGTGCCAGCAGCCTCGGGGGGGTGAACACTGAAGCTTTCTTT. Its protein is CASSLGGVNTEAFF.

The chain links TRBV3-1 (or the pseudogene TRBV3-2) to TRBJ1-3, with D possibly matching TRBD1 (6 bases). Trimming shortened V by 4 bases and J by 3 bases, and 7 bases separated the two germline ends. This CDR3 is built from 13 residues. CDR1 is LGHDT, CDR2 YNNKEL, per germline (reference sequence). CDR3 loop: CASSLRGGNTIYF. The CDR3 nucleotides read TGTGCCAGCAGCCTCAGGGGTGGAAACACCATATATTTT.

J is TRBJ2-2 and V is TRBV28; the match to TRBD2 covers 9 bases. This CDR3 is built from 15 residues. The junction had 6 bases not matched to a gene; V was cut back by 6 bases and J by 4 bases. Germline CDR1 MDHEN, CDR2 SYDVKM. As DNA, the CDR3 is TGTGCCAGCAGGACGCGGGAGGGCTTCACCGGGGAGCTGTTTTTT. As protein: CASRTREGFTGELFF. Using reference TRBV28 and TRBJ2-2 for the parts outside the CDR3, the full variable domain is DVKVTQSSRYLVKRTGEKVFLECVQDMDHENMFWYRQDPGLGLRLIYFSYDVKMKEKGDIPEGYSVSREKKERFSLILESASTNQTSMYLCASRTREGFTGELFFGEGSRLTVL.

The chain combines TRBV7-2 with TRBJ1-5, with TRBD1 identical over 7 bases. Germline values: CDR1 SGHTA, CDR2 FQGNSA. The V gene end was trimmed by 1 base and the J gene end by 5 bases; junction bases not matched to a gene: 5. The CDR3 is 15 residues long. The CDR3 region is CASSLVGTADQPQHF. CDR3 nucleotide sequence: TGTGCCAGCAGCTTAGTAGGGACAGCCGATCAGCCCCAGCATTTT.

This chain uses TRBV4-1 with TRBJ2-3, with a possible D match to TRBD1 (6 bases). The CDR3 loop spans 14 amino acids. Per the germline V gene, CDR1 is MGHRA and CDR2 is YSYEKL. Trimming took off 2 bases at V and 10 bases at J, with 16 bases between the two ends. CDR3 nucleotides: TGCGCCAGCAGCCAACCACAGGGTACTATTGCGCAGTATTTT. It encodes CASSQPQGTIAQYF.

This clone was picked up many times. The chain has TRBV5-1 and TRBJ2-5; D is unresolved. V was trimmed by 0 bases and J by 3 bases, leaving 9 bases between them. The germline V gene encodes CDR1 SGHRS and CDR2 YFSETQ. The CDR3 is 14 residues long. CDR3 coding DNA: TGCGCCAGCAGCTTGGGGGCAGGAAAAGAGACCCAGTACTTC. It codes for CASSLGAGKETQYF. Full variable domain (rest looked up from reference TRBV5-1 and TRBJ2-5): KAGVTQTPRYLIKTRGQQVTLSCSPISGHRSVSWYQQTPGQGLQFLFEYFSETQRNKGNFPGRFSGRQFSNSRSEMNVSTLELGDSALYLCASSLGAGKETQYFGPGTRLLVL.

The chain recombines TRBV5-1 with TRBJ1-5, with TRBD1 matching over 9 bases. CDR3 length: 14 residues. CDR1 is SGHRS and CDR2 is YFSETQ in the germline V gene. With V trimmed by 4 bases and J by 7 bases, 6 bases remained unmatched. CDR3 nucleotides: TGCGCCAGCAGCACGGGACAGGGTACCCAGCCCCAGCATTTT. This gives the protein CASSTGQGTQPQHF.